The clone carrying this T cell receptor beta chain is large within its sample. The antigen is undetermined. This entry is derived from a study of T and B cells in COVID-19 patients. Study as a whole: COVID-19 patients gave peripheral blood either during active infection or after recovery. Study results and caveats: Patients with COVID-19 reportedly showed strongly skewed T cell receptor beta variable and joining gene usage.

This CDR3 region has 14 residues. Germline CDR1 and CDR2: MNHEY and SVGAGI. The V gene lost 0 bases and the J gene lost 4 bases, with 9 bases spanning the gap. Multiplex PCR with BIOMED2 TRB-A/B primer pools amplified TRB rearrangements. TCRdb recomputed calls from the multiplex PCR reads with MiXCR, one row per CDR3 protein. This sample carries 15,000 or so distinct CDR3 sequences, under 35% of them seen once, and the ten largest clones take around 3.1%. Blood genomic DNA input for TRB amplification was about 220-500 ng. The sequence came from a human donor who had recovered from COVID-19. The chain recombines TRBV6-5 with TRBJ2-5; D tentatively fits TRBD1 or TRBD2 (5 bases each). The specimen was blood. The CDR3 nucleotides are TGTGCCAGCAGTTACTCTGGGGGAAGAGAGACCCAGTACTTC. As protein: CASSYSGGRETQYF.